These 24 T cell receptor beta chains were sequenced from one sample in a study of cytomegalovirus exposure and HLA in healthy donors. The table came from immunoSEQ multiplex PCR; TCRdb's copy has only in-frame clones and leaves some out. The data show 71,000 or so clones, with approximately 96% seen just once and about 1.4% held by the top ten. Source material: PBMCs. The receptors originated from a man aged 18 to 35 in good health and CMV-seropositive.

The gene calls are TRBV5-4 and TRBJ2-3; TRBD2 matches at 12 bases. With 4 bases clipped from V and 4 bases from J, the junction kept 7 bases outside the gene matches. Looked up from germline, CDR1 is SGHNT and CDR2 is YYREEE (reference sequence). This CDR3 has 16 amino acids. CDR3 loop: CASSPGTSGYADTQYF. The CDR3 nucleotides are TGTGCCAGCAGCCCGGGGACTAGCGGGTATGCAGATACGCAGTATTTT.

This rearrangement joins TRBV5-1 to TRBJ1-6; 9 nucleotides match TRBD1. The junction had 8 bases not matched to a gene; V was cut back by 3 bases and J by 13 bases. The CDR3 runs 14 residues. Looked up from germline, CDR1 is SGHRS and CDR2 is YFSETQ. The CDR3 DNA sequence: TGCGCCAGCAGCTGGGGACAGGGCCTCAGCCCCCTCCACTTT. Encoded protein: CASSWGQGLSPLHF.

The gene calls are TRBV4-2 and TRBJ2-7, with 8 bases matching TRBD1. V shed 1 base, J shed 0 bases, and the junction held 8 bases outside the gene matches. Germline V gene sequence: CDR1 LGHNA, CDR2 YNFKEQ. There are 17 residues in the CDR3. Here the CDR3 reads CASSQVTGGSSSYEQYF. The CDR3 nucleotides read TGTGCCAGCAGCCAAGTCACAGGGGGGTCGAGCTCCTACGAGCAGTACTTC.

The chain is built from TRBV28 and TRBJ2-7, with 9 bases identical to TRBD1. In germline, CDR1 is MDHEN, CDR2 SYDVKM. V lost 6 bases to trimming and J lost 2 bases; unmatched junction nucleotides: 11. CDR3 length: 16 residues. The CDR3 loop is CASRPNWGQGAYEQYF. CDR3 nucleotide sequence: TGTGCCAGCAGGCCAAATTGGGGACAGGGCGCCTACGAGCAGTACTTC.

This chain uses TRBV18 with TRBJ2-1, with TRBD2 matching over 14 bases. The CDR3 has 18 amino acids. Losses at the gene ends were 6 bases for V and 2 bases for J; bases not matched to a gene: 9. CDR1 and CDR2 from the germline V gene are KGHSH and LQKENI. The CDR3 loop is CASSQPGLAGVAYNEQFF. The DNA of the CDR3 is TGTGCCAGCTCCCAACCGGGACTAGCGGGGGTCGCCTACAATGAGCAGTTCTTC.

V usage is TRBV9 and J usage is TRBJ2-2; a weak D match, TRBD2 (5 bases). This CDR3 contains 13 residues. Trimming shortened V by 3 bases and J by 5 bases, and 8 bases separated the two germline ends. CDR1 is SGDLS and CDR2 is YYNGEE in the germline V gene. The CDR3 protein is CASSERGTGELFF. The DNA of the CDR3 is TGTGCCAGCAGCGAACGAGGGACCGGGGAGCTGTTTTTT.

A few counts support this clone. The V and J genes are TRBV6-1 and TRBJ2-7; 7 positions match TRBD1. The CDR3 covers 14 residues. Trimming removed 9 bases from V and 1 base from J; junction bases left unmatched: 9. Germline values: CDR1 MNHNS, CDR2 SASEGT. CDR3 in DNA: TGTGCCAGTCTGACAGGGTTAGGTTCCTACGAGCAGTACTTC. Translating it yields CASLTGLGSYEQYF.

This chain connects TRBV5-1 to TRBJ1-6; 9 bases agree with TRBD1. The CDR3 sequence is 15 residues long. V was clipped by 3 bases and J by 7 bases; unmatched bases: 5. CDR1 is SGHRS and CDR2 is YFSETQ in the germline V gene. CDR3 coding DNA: TGCGCCAGCAGCTCAGGGGGACAGGGAAATTCACCCCTCCACTTT. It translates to CASSSGGQGNSPLHF.

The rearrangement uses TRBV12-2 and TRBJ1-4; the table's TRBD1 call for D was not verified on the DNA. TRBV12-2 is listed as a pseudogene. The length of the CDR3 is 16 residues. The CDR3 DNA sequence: TGTGCAAGTCGCTTAGGTGACAGGACCCTTAATGAAAAACTGTTTTTT. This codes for CASRLGDRTLNEKLFF.

CDR3 DNA sequence: TGTGCCAGCAGTTTCGACTCGACAGGGGGGATTGGCTACACCTTC. Its protein is CASSFDSTGGIGYTF. This chain connects TRBV6-5 to TRBJ1-2; 9 bases map to TRBD1. The junction had 10 bases not matched to a gene; V was cut back by 4 bases and J by 7 bases. Germline loops: CDR1 MNHEY, CDR2 SVGAGI. The CDR3 has 15 amino acids.

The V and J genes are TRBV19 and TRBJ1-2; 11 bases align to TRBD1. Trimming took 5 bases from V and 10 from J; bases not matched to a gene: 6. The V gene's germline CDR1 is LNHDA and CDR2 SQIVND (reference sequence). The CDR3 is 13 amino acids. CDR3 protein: CASSPGQGGDYTF. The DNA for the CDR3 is TGTGCCAGTAGTCCGGGACAGGGGGGTGACTACACCTTC.

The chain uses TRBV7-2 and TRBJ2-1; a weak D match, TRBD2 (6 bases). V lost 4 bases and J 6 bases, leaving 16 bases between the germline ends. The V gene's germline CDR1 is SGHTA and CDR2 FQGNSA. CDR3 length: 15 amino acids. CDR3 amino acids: CASSSGLFRGNEQFF. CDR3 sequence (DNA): TGTGCCAGCAGCTCAGGACTATTTCGGGGCAATGAGCAGTTCTTC.

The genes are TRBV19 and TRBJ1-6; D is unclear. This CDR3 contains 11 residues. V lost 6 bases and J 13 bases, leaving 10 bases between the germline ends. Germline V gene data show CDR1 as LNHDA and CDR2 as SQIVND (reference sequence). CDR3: CASSLDGPLHF. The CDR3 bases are TGTGCCAGTAGCCTAGATGGGCCCCTCCACTTT.

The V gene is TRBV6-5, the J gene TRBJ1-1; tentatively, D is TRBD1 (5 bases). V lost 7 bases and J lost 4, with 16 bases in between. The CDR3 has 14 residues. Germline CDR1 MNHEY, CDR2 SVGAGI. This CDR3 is CASTNQAGGTEAFF. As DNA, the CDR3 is TGTGCCAGCACCAACCAGGCGGGGGGCACTGAAGCTTTCTTT.

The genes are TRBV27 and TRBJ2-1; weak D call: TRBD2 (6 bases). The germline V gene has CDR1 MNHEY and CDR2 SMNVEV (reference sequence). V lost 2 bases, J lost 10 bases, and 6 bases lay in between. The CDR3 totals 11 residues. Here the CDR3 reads CASSLGREQFF. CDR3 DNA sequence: TGTGCCAGCAGTTTAGGGAGGGAGCAGTTCTTC.

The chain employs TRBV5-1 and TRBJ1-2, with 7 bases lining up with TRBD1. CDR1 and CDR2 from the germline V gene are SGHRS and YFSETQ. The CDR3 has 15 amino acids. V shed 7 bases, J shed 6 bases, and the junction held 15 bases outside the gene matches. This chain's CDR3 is CASSPGTALNHGYTF. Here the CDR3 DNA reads TGCGCCAGCTCCCCCGGGACAGCGTTGAACCATGGCTACACCTTC.

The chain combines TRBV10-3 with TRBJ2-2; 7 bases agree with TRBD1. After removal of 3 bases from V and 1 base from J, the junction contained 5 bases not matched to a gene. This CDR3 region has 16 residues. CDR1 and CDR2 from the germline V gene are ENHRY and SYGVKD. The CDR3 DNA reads TGTGCCATCAGTGATCGGACAGGCAAGAACACCGGGGAGCTGTTTTTT. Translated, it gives CAISDRTGKNTGELFF.

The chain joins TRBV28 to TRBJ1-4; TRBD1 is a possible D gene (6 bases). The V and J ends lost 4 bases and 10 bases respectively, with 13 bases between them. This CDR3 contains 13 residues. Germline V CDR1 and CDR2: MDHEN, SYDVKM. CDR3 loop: CASSSGDLRKLFF. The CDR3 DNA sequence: TGTGCCAGCAGTTCAGGGGATTTAAGAAAACTGTTTTTT.

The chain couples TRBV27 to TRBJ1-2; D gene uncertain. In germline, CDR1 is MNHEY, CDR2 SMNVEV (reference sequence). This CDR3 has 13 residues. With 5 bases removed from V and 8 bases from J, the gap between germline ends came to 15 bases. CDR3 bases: TGTGCCAGCAGTCTAATGGGTTCGGGGGGCTACACCTTC. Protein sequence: CASSLMGSGGYTF.

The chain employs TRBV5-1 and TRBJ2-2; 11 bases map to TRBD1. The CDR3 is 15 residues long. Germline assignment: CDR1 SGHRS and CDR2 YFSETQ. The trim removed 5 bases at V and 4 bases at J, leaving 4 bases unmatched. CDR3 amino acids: CASRGQGATTGELFF. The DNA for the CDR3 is TGCGCCAGCAGAGGACAGGGGGCAACCACCGGGGAGCTGTTTTTT.

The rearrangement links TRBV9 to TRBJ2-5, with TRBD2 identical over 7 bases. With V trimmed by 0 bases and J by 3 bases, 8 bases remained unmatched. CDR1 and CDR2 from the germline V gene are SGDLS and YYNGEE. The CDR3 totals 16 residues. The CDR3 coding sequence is TGTGCCAGCAGCGTAGGAGGTAGCGGGCGTAAAGAGACCCAGTACTTC. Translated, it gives CASSVGGSGRKETQYF.

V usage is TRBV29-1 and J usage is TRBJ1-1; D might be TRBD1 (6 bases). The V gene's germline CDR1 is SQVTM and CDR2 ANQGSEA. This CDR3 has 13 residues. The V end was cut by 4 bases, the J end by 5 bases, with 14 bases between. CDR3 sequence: CSVGGHRATEAFF. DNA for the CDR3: TGCAGCGTTGGGGGCCACAGGGCTACTGAAGCTTTCTTT.

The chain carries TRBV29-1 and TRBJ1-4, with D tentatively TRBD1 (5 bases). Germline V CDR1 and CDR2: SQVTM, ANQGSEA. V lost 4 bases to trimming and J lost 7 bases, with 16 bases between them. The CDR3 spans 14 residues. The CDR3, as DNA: TGCAGCGTTGTTGGCCGGGGGAAGGGTGAAAAACTGTTTTTT. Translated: CSVVGRGKGEKLFF.

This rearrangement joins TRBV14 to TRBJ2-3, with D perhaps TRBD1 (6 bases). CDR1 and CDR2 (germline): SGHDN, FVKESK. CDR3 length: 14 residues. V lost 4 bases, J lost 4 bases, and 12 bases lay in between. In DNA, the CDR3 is TGTGCCAGCAGCCCCCGGACAGTTCCAGATACGCAGTATTTT. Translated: CASSPRTVPDTQYF.